The 29 T cell receptor beta chains below all came from one sample that was sequenced in a study of blood T cell repertoires in COVID-19. Method: immunoSEQ multiplex PCR; TCRdb's copy keeps in-frame clones and lacks some. The table lists approximately 170,000 clones, 86% of them singletons. The material sequenced was peripheral blood. These receptors were collected from a man aged 70 or older with acute or convalescent COVID-19.

The CDR3 loop is CASSIEGGENEQFF. In nucleotides, the CDR3 is TGTGCCAGTAGTATAGAGGGGGGGGAGAATGAGCAGTTCTTC. V usage is TRBV19 and J usage is TRBJ2-1, with 7 bases that match TRBD2. Germline V gives CDR1 LNHDA, CDR2 SQIVND (reference sequence). J lost 7 bases, V lost 0 bases, and 3 bases had no gene match. The CDR3 length is 14 residues.

The V and J genes are TRBV3-1 (or the pseudogene TRBV3-2) and TRBJ1-4; a weak D match, TRBD1 (6 bases). Germline V gene sequence: CDR1 LGHDT, CDR2 YNNKEL (reference sequence). This CDR3 contains 13 residues. V lost 1 base and J lost 10, with 10 bases in between. The CDR3 region is CASSQAPRGKLFF. CDR3 DNA: TGTGCCAGCAGCCAAGCCCCCAGGGGAAAACTGTTTTTT.

CDR3 bases: TGTGCCAGCAGCCAAGGACTAGTCTATGAGACCCAGTACTTC. Its translation is CASSQGLVYETQYF. V is TRBV7-2 and J is TRBJ2-5, with 7 bases that match TRBD2. The germline V gene has CDR1 SGHTA and CDR2 FQGNSA. There are 14 residues in the CDR3. Unmatched junction bases numbered 8, after V lost 5 bases and J lost 5 bases. Full variable domain (rest looked up from reference TRBV7-2 and TRBJ2-5): GAGVSQSPSNKVTEKGKDVELRCDPISGHTALYWYRQSLGQGLEFLIYFQGNSAPDKSGLPSDRFSAERTGGSVSTLTIQRTQQEDSAVYLCASSQGLVYETQYFGPGTRLLVL.

The rearrangement links TRBV9 to TRBJ1-1; perhaps TRBD1 as D (6 bases). Germline V gene sequence: CDR1 SGDLS, CDR2 YYNGEE. CDR3 length: 15 amino acids. V lost 6 bases, J lost 0 bases, and 15 bases lay in between. The CDR3 loop is CASTPLGTLNTEAFF. The CDR3 DNA follows: TGTGCCAGCACCCCACTAGGGACATTGAACACTGAAGCTTTCTTT.

This chain uses TRBV11-2 with TRBJ2-3, with 7 positions matching TRBD2. CDR1 and CDR2 from the germline V gene are SGHAT and FQNNGV. Trimming took 5 bases from V and 0 from J; bases not matched to a gene: 11. This CDR3 spans 17 amino acids. The DNA for the CDR3 is TGTGCCAGCAGCCCGCCGAGGGCTAGCGGAAGCACAGATACGCAGTATTTT. This translates into CASSPPRASGSTDTQYF.

Only a few counts were recorded for this clone. The CDR3 DNA sequence: TGCGCCAGCAGCCCACAAGGGAGTCCCTATGGCTACACCTTC. Encoded protein: CASSPQGSPYGYTF. The chain joins TRBV5-1 to TRBJ1-2; D is uncertain. The germline CDR1 and CDR2 sequences are SGHRS and YFSETQ. This CDR3 has 14 residues. The germline V and J ends were trimmed by 4 bases and 4 bases, with 14 bases remaining between them.

This chain connects TRBV19 to TRBJ1-5, with D unclear. The germline V gene encodes CDR1 LNHDA and CDR2 SQIVND (reference sequence). The CDR3 is made up of 11 amino acids. In DNA, the CDR3 is TGTGTGAAGCCATACAATCAGCCCCAGCATTTT. This sequence encodes CVKPYNQPQHF.

This chain uses TRBV29-1 with TRBJ1-1, with 8 bases matching TRBD1. With 6 bases clipped from V and 4 bases from J, the junction kept 4 bases outside the gene matches. Per germline, CDR1 SQVTM and CDR2 ANQGSEA. The CDR3 is 12 amino acids. As DNA, the CDR3 is TGCAGCGTAGACGACAGGGGCACTGAAGCTTTCTTT. Protein sequence: CSVDDRGTEAFF.

This CDR3 is CASSQDRVRGVNEKLFF. The CDR3 coding sequence is TGTGCCAGCAGCCAGGACAGGGTCCGTGGCGTAAATGAAAAACTGTTTTTT. V usage is TRBV4-2 and J usage is TRBJ1-4, with 8 nucleotides matching TRBD1. The V gene's germline CDR1 is LGHNA and CDR2 YNFKEQ. V shed 3 bases, J shed 5 bases, and the junction held 11 bases outside the gene matches. This CDR3 comprises 17 residues.

CDR3 coding DNA: TGCGCCAGCAGCCCTGGGGGGGACCTTCAGCCCCAGCATTTT. This gives the protein CASSPGGDLQPQHF. The chain has TRBV10-1 and TRBJ1-5; D is perhaps TRBD1 (5 bases). The CDR3 runs 14 residues. Germline V gene lookup returns CDR1 WNHNN and CDR2 SYGVQD (reference sequence). V was shortened by 6 bases and J by 6 bases, with 15 bases between the two germline ends.

About this clone: A read error may be the cause here, since a much bigger clone is one base away. The rearrangement uses TRBV9 and TRBJ1-5; 8 bases match TRBD1. The CDR3 extends over 14 amino acids. From germline, CDR1 is SGDLS and CDR2 YYNGEE. The V segment lost 4 bases and the J segment 6 bases; nucleotides outside the gene matches: 6. The CDR3 region has the DNA TGTGCCAGCAGCTTTGGACAGGGAGGTCAGCCCCAGCATTTT. Its protein product is CASSFGQGGQPQHF.

The CDR3 protein is CASSAAGSEADTQYF. The CDR3 region has the DNA TGTGCCAGCAGCGCCGCCGGGTCAGAAGCAGATACGCAGTATTTT. The genes are TRBV2 and TRBJ2-3; no clear D gene. The germline gives CDR1 SNHLY, CDR2 FYNNEI. CDR3 size: 15 residues. V was pared by 6 bases and J by 4 bases, with 17 bases between.

The gene calls are TRBV4-2 and TRBJ2-2; 11 bases match TRBD2. Trimming removed 1 base from V and 3 bases from J; junction bases left unmatched: 7. Germline V gives CDR1 LGHNA, CDR2 YNFKEQ. This CDR3 has 18 amino acids. CDR3 coding DNA: TGTGCCAGCAGCCAAGTAAGCCTAGCGGGGGGAGACACCGGGGAGCTGTTTTTT. The encoded protein is CASSQVSLAGGDTGELFF.

V gene TRBV27 combines with J gene TRBJ2-6; the D is unclear. Trimming cost V 2 bases and J 3 bases, with 2 bases left between them. The CDR3 is made up of 13 amino acids. The germline V gene encodes CDR1 MNHEY and CDR2 SMNVEV (reference sequence). This CDR3 reads CASSLLGANVLTF. DNA for the CDR3: TGTGCCAGCAGTTTACTTGGGGCCAACGTCCTGACTTTC.

The chain employs TRBV4-1 and TRBJ2-1; D ambiguous. The length of the CDR3 is 16 residues. V lost 4 bases to trimming and J lost 4 bases, with 17 bases between them. CDR1 and CDR2 from the germline V gene are MGHRA and YSYEKL. The CDR3 loop is CASSPRPDLEYNEQFF. CDR3 coding DNA: TGCGCCAGCAGCCCTCGACCCGACTTGGAATACAATGAGCAGTTCTTC.

This chain joins TRBV6-1 and TRBJ1-2; D is undetermined. The germline V gene encodes CDR1 MNHNS and CDR2 SASEGT. CDR3 length: 14 amino acids. Between the trimmed V and J ends, which lost 0 bases and 2 bases, there was a span of 7 bases. As DNA, the CDR3 is TGTGCCAGCAGTGAAGCGCCGAGAAACTATGGCTACACCTTC. It specifies CASSEAPRNYGYTF.

This clone was recorded only once. CDR3 protein: CASSQGTVNTEAFF. In DNA form, the CDR3 reads TGCGCCAGCAGCCAGGGGACAGTGAACACTGAAGCTTTCTTT. The J gene is TRBJ1-1, the V gene TRBV5-1, with TRBD1 identical over 7 bases. The V and J ends lost 4 bases and 0 bases, in that order; junction bases with no gene match: 3. Looked up from germline, CDR1 is SGHRS and CDR2 is YFSETQ. The CDR3 has 14 amino acids.

J is TRBJ1-2 and V is TRBV28; D gene ambiguous. The V and J ends lost 4 bases and 2 bases respectively, with 11 bases between them. CDR1 and CDR2 (germline): MDHEN, SYDVKM. The CDR3 sequence is 14 residues long. CDR3 loop: CASSSGGGNYGYTF. CDR3 DNA sequence: TGTGCCAGCAGTTCGGGCGGCGGGAACTATGGCTACACCTTC.

The rearrangement uses TRBV7-2 and TRBJ1-6, with D maybe TRBD1 (5 bases). The ends were cut back, 4 bases at V and 6 bases at J, with 10 bases in the middle. This CDR3 contains 14 residues. Looked up from germline, CDR1 is SGHTA and CDR2 is FQGNSA. CDR3 sequence reads: CASSSQGGNSPLHF. As DNA, the CDR3 is TGTGCCAGCAGCTCCCAGGGAGGTAATTCACCCCTCCACTTT.

The chain couples TRBV9 to TRBJ1-1, with D possibly TRBD1 on 6 matching bases. The V end was cut by 3 bases, the J end by 11 bases, with 20 bases between. The CDR3 contains 14 residues. Germline values: CDR1 SGDLS, CDR2 YYNGEE. The CDR3 nucleotides read TGTGCCAGCAGCGCCCTTCTACAGGGTACGGGGGCTTTCTTT. It is translated as CASSALLQGTGAFF.

This chain uses TRBV7-9 with TRBJ2-7; D is unresolved. Trimming cost V 3 bases and J 0 bases, with 6 bases left between them. Germline V gene data show CDR1 as SEHNR and CDR2 as FQNEAQ (reference sequence). The CDR3 contains 13 residues. Here the CDR3 DNA reads TGTGCCAGCAGCTTTGGCAGCTCCTACGAGCAGTACTTC. Translation gives CASSFGSSYEQYF. The entire variable domain, with the rest obtained from reference TRBV7-9 and TRBJ2-7, is as follows: DTGVSQNPRHKITKRGQNVTFRCDPISEHNRLYWYRQTLGQGPEFLTYFQNEAQLEKSRLLSDRFSAERPKGSFSTLEIQRTEQGDSAMYLCASSFGSSYEQYFGPGTRLTVT.

The V call is TRBV6-6, the J call TRBJ2-5, with TRBD2 matching over 11 bases. CDR3 size: 15 residues. V lost 3 bases, J lost 3 bases, and 3 bases stayed unmatched. Germline V gene sequence: CDR1 MNHNY, CDR2 SVGAGI (reference sequence). CDR3 sequence (DNA): TGTGCCAGCAGTTATCCGACTAGCGGGAAAGAGACCCAGTACTTC. It encodes CASSYPTSGKETQYF.

This clone has more than one count but fewer than ten. The chain uses TRBV5-1 and TRBJ2-7; 10 bases map to TRBD1. Germline V gene sequence: CDR1 SGHRS, CDR2 YFSETQ. This CDR3 region has 14 residues. V shed 5 bases, J shed 2 bases, and the junction held 4 bases outside the gene matches. The CDR3 coding sequence is TGCGCCAGCAGTTCCGGGACAGGGGCCTACGAGCAGTACTTC. This encodes CASSSGTGAYEQYF.

The chain couples TRBV7-3 to TRBJ2-1; TRBD2 agrees at 11 bases. CDR3 length: 15 amino acids. Trimming cost V 4 bases and J 4 bases; bases outside gene matches: 3. Germline lookup yields CDR1 SGHTA and CDR2 FQGTGA. Written as DNA, the CDR3 is TGTGCCAGCAGCTCCGGACTAGCGGGTTACAATGAGCAGTTCTTC. Translated: CASSSGLAGYNEQFF.

This sequence joins TRBV28 and TRBJ2-2; 7 bases are shared with TRBD1. The germline V gene encodes CDR1 MDHEN and CDR2 SYDVKM. After removal of 6 bases from V and 2 bases from J, the junction contained 3 bases not matched to a gene. This CDR3 is 14 amino acids long. CDR3 in amino acids: CASRGTANTGELFF. CDR3 DNA sequence: TGTGCCAGCAGGGGGACAGCAAACACCGGGGAGCTGTTTTTT.

In its sample, this clone was seen a few times. The rearrangement joins TRBV6-6 to TRBJ1-3; 8 nucleotides match TRBD1. This CDR3 is built from 14 residues. Germline V gene lookup returns CDR1 MNHNY and CDR2 SVGAGI (reference sequence). V shed 9 bases, J shed 0 bases, and the junction held 4 bases outside the gene matches. The CDR3 DNA reads as TGTGCCAGTAGGGGACAGGTCTCTGGAAACACCATATATTTT. Its translation is CASRGQVSGNTIYF.

The chain combines TRBV19 with TRBJ2-2, with a tentative D call TRBD2 (5 bases). V was pared by 6 bases and J by 2 bases, with 13 bases between. Looked up from germline, CDR1 is LNHDA and CDR2 is SQIVND (reference sequence). The CDR3 runs to 15 residues. The chain's CDR3 is CASRASQTNTGELFF. The CDR3 DNA reads TGTGCCAGTAGGGCTAGCCAAACTAACACCGGGGAGCTGTTTTTT.

The chain uses TRBV4-2 and TRBJ2-7, with 7 nucleotides matching TRBD2. Germline V CDR1 and CDR2: LGHNA, YNFKEQ. With 4 bases clipped from V and 2 bases from J, the junction kept 14 bases outside the gene matches. CDR3 length equals 17 residues. CDR3 residues: CASSRQEGGSITYEQYF. The DNA of the CDR3 is TGTGCCAGCAGCCGACAAGAGGGCGGGAGTATCACCTACGAGCAGTACTTC.

This chain uses TRBV5-1 with TRBJ2-3, with 15 nucleotides matching TRBD2. Germline CDR1 reads SGHRS; CDR2 reads YFSETQ. The junction had 3 bases not matched to a gene; V was cut back by 4 bases and J by 6 bases. This CDR3 comprises 15 residues. CDR3 coding DNA: TGCGCCAGCAGCCTCGGGACTAGCGGGGGGGATACGCAGTATTTT. It translates to CASSLGTSGGDTQYF.